The 15 T cell receptor beta chains given below trace back to one sample, sequenced in a study of cytomegalovirus exposure and HLA in healthy donors. The PCR contained 60 Vbeta and 13 Jbeta primers. Produced via immunoSEQ multiplex PCR; TCRdb's table is partial and in-frame only. The ten most abundant clones cover 4.5% to 5% of a sample with about 76,000 clones. Material: PBMCs. These receptors all stem from a woman aged 40 to 50 in good health and CMV-seropositive.

The rearrangement uses TRBV11-2 and TRBJ2-5, with 7 bases identical to TRBD1. The J call could be wrong; TRBJ2-7 is a better fit for the DNA end. This CDR3 comprises 16 residues. Germline V gene sequence: CDR1 SGHAT, CDR2 FQNNGV. The CDR3 DNA reads TGTGCCAGCAGCTTGGCCGAGGGGGCGGTTACCTACGAGCAGTACTTC. Encoded protein: CASSLAEGAVTYEQYF.

This chain uses TRBV5-1 with TRBJ2-4; 9 nucleotides align to TRBD2. CDR3 length: 16 residues. Germline-derived CDR1 and CDR2 are SGHRS and YFSETQ. V lost 0 bases, J lost 0 bases, and 1 base stayed unmatched. In DNA form, the CDR3 reads TGCGCCAGCAGCTTGGGACTAGCGGAAGCCAAAAACATTCAGTACTTC. Encoded protein: CASSLGLAEAKNIQYF.

The rearrangement links TRBV9 to TRBJ2-1, with D perhaps matching TRBD2 (6 bases). Germline CDR1 is SGDLS and CDR2 is YYNGEE. The V end lost 2 bases, the J end lost 4 bases, and 13 bases lay between the germline ends. This CDR3 has 15 amino acids. The CDR3 coding sequence is TGTGCCAGCAGCGTCACGGGAGTGGATTACAATGAGCAGTTCTTC. Its translation is CASSVTGVDYNEQFF.

This chain joins TRBV6-5 and TRBJ1-5, with D possibly matching TRBD1 (6 bases). This CDR3 spans 13 amino acids. Per germline, CDR1 MNHEY and CDR2 SVGAGI. V was cut by 6 bases and J by 4 bases, with 10 bases left in between. The CDR3 DNA sequence: TGTGCCAGCAGAGTGGGGGCGAATCAGCCCCAGCATTTT. Amino acid sequence: CASRVGANQPQHF.

The chain carries TRBV6-6 and TRBJ1-5; 10 bases agree with TRBD1. V dropped 6 bases and J dropped 6; count of bases not matched to a gene: 5. CDR1 and CDR2 (germline): MNHNY, SVGAGI (reference sequence). CDR3 size: 14 residues. The DNA for the CDR3 is TGTGCCAGCAGCGGACAGGGGGATGTTCAGCCCCAGCATTTT. This gives the protein CASSGQGDVQPQHF.

The chain has TRBV10-3 and TRBJ2-5, with 9 bases fitting TRBD2. This CDR3 comprises 15 residues. V shed 0 bases, J shed 4 bases, and the junction held 3 bases outside the gene matches. Germline CDR1 reads ENHRY; CDR2 reads SYGVKD. The chain's CDR3 is CAISESSGGPETQYF. CDR3 nucleotide sequence: TGTGCCATCAGTGAGTCCAGCGGGGGGCCAGAGACCCAGTACTTC.

The V and J genes are TRBV9 and TRBJ1-1; D gene uncertain. The CDR3 extends over 13 amino acids. V lost 0 bases and J 1 base, leaving 4 bases between the germline ends. The germline gives CDR1 SGDLS, CDR2 YYNGEE. DNA for the CDR3: TGTGCCAGCAGCGTAGAGCCGAACACTGAAGCTTTCTTT. The encoded protein is CASSVEPNTEAFF.

The chain joins TRBV7-3 to TRBJ2-2, with D hard to call. V dropped 5 bases and J dropped 4 bases, with 14 bases sitting between them. CDR1 and CDR2 from the germline V gene are SGHTA and FQGTGA. The CDR3 is 15 amino acids. The CDR3 here is CASSPRNLPTGELFF. For the CDR3, the DNA is TGTGCCAGCAGCCCTAGAAACCTCCCCACCGGGGAGCTGTTTTTT.

The chain links TRBV14 to TRBJ2-3; D possibly corresponds to TRBD2 (6 bases). Germline loops: CDR1 SGHDN, CDR2 FVKESK. Trimming took 1 base from V and 6 from J, leaving 14 bases between them. The length of the CDR3 is 15 residues. For the CDR3, the DNA is TGTGCCAGCAGCCAAGCAACTGGAGGGTACGATACGCAGTATTTT. This gives the protein CASSQATGGYDTQYF.

V and J are TRBV5-1 and TRBJ2-5; 7 nucleotides align to TRBD2. Per germline, CDR1 SGHRS and CDR2 YFSETQ. There are 14 residues in the CDR3. Trimming removed 3 bases from V and 11 bases from J; junction bases left unmatched: 13. CDR3 region: CASSSTLIGLEQYF. The CDR3 region has the DNA TGCGCCAGCAGCTCGACCCTCATTGGACTAGAACAGTACTTC.

This sequence joins TRBV13 and TRBJ2-3; 13 bases map to TRBD2. The junction had 11 bases not matched to a gene; V was cut back by 1 base and J by 4 bases. The germline V gene encodes CDR1 PRHDT and CDR2 FYEKMQ (reference sequence). CDR3 length: 19 amino acids. The DNA for the CDR3 is TGTGCCAGCAGCTTAGAGTCAACTAGCGGGGGGGCCGGGCCAGATACGCAGTATTTT. It yields the protein CASSLESTSGGAGPDTQYF.

The chain is built from TRBV7-2 and TRBJ2-2, with D maybe TRBD2 (6 bases). V gave up 5 bases and J gave up 9 bases, with 16 bases separating them. CDR1 is SGHTA, CDR2 FQGNSA, per germline. This CDR3 contains 14 residues. As DNA, the CDR3 is TGTGCCAGCAGCACTCGGAGGGTGGTCCGGGAGCTGTTTTTT. Translating gives CASSTRRVVRELFF.

This chain uses TRBV18 with TRBJ2-1, with D tentatively TRBD1 (5 bases). The CDR3 loop spans 16 amino acids. The germline CDR1 and CDR2 sequences are KGHSH and LQKENI. The V and J ends lost 1 base and 1 base respectively, with 11 bases between them. CDR3 DNA sequence: TGTGCCAGCTCACCACAGGTTCAGGGTTCCTACAATGAGCAGTTCTTC. This encodes CASSPQVQGSYNEQFF.

The genes are TRBV27 and TRBJ1-1; D uncertain. Germline lookup yields CDR1 MNHEY and CDR2 SMNVEV (reference sequence). Trimming shortened V by 3 bases and J by 2 bases, and 7 bases separated the two germline ends. The CDR3 length is 13 residues. Here the CDR3 reads CASSFEANTEAFF. CDR3 nucleotide sequence: TGTGCCAGCAGTTTTGAGGCTAACACTGAAGCTTTCTTT.

V gene TRBV5-1 combines with J gene TRBJ2-5; D is unclear. The J call may be in error: the DNA end matches TRBJ2-7 better. The CDR3 is 13 amino acids. Germline V gene lookup returns CDR1 SGHRS and CDR2 YFSETQ. The CDR3 DNA sequence: TGCGCCAGCAGCTTGGCTACCTACTACGAGCAGTACTTC. Protein product: CASSLATYYEQYF.